This TCR beta chain is from a study of blood T cell repertoires in COVID-19. Study in general: The cDNA or gDNA used as material had been derived from T cells, B-cell-depleted T cells, or PBMCs.

In the authors' methods: Cell counts per sample came from amplifying reference gene primers. Assay used: immunoSEQ multiplex PCR; TCRdb lists only in-frame clones, some missing. For V, J and clone size, that table is used; D and trimming come from the DNA. The sample has about 280,000 clones, around 88% seen once. Participants reported their clinical history, and cohort assignment relied on those reports. Either two negative PCRs, clearance, or symptom resolution qualified Cohort 3 donors as recovered. This CDR3 comprises 16 residues. Germline V gives CDR1 ENHRY, CDR2 SYGVKD. The V gene lost 6 bases and the J gene lost 3 bases, with 20 bases spanning the gap.

The specimen was PBMCs or T cells enriched from blood (not recorded which). The chain employs TRBV10-3 and TRBJ2-5; the D gene is possibly TRBD2 (5 bases). This clonotype originated in a woman between 35 and 50 years old who had recovered from COVID-19. The CDR3 coding sequence is TGTGCCATCAGCTCCGGGATACCCACTTACGAAGAGACCCAGTACTTC. Amino acids: CAISSGIPTYEETQYF.